The T cell receptor beta chain described here comes from a study of T cells in Graves' hyperthyroidism and ophthalmopathy. Thyroid ultrasound, orbital computed tomography, clinical symptoms, and serum thyroxine and TRAb underpinned diagnoses. Germline CDR1 is SGHRS and CDR2 is YFSETQ. Trimming cost V 0 bases and J 0 bases; bases outside gene matches: 3. This CDR3 is built from 18 residues. Amplification of TCR beta CDR3 regions used RNA as the template. With the HTBI primer set, the TCR CDR3 went through a first round of RT-PCR. TCRdb redid the calling of the multiplex PCR reads with MiXCR, one entry per CDR3 protein. The sample consists of some 560,000 distinct CDR3 sequences, about 15% of them appearing once. This clonotype was picked up a small number of times.

The sequenced sample consisted of blood. V usage is TRBV5-1 and J usage is TRBJ2-1, with TRBD2 matching 13 bases. This clonotype was sampled from a woman between 25 and 40 years old with Graves' hyperthyroidism. CDR3 in amino acids: CASSLALAGGNSYNEQFF. CDR3 DNA sequence: TGCGCCAGCAGCTTGGCACTAGCGGGAGGGAACTCCTACAATGAGCAGTTCTTC.